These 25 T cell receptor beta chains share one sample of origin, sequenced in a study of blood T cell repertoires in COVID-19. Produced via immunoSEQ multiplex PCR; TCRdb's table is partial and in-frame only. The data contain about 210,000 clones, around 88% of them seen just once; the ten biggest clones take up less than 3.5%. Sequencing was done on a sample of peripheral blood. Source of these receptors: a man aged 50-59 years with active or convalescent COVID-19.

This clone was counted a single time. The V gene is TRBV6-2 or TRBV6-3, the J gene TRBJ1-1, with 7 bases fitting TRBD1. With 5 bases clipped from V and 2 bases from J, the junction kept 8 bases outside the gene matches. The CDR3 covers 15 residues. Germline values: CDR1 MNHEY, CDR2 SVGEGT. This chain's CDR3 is CASSPVRQGNTEAFF. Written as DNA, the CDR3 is TGTGCCAGCAGTCCCGTCCGACAGGGAAACACTGAAGCTTTCTTT.

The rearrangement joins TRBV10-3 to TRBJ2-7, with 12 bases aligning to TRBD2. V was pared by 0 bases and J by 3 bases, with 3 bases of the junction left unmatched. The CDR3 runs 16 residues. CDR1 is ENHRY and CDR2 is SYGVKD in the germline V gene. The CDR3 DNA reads TGTGCCATCAGTGAGTCGAAGACTAGCGGGAGCTACGAGCAGTACTTC. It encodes CAISESKTSGSYEQYF.

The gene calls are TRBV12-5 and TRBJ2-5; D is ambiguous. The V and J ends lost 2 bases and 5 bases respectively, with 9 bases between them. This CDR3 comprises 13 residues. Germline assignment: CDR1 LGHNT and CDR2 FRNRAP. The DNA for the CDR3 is TGTGCTAGTGGTTTGTCCTATCGGGAGACCCAGTACTTC. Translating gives CASGLSYRETQYF.

This CDR3 reads CASTLREGNTEAFF. The CDR3 nucleotides read TGCGCCAGCACCCTGAGGGAAGGGAACACTGAAGCTTTCTTT. The chain links TRBV5-1 to TRBJ1-1; D unclear. Germline CDR1 SGHRS, CDR2 YFSETQ. V shed 6 bases and J shed 1 base, with 13 bases lying between them. The CDR3 totals 14 residues.

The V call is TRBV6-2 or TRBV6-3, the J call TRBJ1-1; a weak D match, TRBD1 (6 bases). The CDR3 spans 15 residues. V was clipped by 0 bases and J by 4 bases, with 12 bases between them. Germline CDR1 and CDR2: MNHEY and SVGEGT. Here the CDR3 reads CASSYSQGVGTEAFF. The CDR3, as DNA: TGTGCCAGCAGTTACTCACAGGGAGTCGGCACTGAAGCTTTCTTT.

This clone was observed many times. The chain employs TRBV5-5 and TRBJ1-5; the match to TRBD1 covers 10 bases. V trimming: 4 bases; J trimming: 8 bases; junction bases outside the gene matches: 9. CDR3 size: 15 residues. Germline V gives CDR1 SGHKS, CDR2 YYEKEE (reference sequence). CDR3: CASSPEGTGAEPQHF. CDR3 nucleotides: TGTGCCAGCAGCCCCGAAGGGACAGGGGCTGAGCCCCAGCATTTT.

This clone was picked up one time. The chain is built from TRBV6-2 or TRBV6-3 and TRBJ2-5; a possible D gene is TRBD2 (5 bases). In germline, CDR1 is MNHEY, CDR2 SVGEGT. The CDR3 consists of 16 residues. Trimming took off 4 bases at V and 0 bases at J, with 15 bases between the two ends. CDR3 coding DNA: TGTGCCAGCAGTTTCCGCGTGGACGGGAACCAAGAGACCCAGTACTTC. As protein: CASSFRVDGNQETQYF.

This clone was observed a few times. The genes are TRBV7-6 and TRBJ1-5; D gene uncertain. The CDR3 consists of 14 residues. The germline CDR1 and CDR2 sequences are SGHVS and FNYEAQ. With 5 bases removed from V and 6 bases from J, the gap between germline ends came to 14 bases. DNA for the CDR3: TGTGCCAGCAGCCCGACTACTCAAGGTCAGCCCCAGCATTTT. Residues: CASSPTTQGQPQHF.

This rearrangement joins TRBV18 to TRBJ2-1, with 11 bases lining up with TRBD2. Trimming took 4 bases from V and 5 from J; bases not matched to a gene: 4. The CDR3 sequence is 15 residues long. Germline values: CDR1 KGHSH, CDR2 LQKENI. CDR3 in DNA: TGTGCCAGCTCACAGGGACTAGCGGAGAACAATGAGCAGTTCTTC. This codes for CASSQGLAENNEQFF.

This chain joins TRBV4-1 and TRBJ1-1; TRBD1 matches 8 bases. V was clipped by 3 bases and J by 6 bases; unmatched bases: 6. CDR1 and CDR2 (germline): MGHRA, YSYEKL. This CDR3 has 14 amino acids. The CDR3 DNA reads TGCGCCAGCAGCCAGGCTCAGGGGGCAGCTGAAGCTTTCTTT. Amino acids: CASSQAQGAAEAFF.

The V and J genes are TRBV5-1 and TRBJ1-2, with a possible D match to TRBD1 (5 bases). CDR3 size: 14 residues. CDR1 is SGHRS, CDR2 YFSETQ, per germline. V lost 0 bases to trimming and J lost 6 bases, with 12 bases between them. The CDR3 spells CASSLAGLSHGYTF. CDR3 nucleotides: TGCGCCAGCAGCTTGGCAGGGTTGTCACATGGCTACACCTTC.

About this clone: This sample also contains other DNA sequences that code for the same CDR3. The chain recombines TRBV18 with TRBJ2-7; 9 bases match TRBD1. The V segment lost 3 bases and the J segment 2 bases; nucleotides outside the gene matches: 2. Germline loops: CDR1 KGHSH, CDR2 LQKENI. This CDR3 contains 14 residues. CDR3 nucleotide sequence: TGTGCCAGCTCACCGGGACAGGGCACCTACGAGCAGTACTTC. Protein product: CASSPGQGTYEQYF.

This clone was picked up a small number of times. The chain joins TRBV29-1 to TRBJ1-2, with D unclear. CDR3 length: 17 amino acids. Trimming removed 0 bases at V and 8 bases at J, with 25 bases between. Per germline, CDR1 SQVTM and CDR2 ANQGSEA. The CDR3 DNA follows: TGCAGCGTTGAAGATTTTTACTCGAACTTAGAGAAACGGGGCTACACCTTC. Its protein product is CSVEDFYSNLEKRGYTF.

In DNA, the CDR3 is TGTGCCAGCAGTTTGCAGGGGCGCGATGGCTACACCTTC. Translated: CASSLQGRDGYTF. This chain connects TRBV12-3 or TRBV12-4 to TRBJ1-2; perhaps TRBD1 as D (6 bases). V was pared by 3 bases and J by 6 bases, with 11 bases between. This CDR3 contains 13 residues.

CDR3 in DNA: TGTGCCAGTAGTATTCGGGGTAATGAAAAACTGTTTTTT. This encodes CASSIRGNEKLFF. This sequence joins TRBV19 and TRBJ1-4; D gene unclear. Trimming took off 3 bases at V and 4 bases at J, with 6 bases between the two ends. CDR1 is LNHDA and CDR2 is SQIVND in the germline V gene (reference sequence). The CDR3 sequence is 13 residues long.

Here the CDR3 reads CASSFRGNTGELFF. In DNA, the CDR3 is TGTGCCAGCAGCTTTCGGGGAAACACCGGGGAGCTGTTTTTT. This sequence joins TRBV5-5 and TRBJ2-2; D perhaps matches TRBD2 (5 bases). The germline V gene has CDR1 SGHKS and CDR2 YYEKEE (reference sequence). V lost 2 bases and J 2 bases, leaving 7 bases between the germline ends. This CDR3 region has 14 residues.

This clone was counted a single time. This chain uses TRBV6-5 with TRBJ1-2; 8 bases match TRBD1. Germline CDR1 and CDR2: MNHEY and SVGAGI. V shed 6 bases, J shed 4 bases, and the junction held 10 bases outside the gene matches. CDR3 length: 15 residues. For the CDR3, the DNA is TGTGCCAGCAGGCACACCGGACAGGGCGGCTATGGCTACACCTTC. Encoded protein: CASRHTGQGGYGYTF.

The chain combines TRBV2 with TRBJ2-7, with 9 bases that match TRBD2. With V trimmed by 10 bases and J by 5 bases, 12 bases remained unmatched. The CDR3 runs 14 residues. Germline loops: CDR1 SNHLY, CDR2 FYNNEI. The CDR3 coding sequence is TGTGCCAAAGGGGCGGGAGGGCTAAAGAACGAGCAGTACTTC. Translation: CAKGAGGLKNEQYF.

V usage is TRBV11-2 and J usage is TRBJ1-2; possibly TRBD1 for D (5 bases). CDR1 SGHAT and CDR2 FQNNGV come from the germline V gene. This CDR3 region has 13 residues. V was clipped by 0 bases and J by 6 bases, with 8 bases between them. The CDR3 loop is CASSLDRDDGYTF. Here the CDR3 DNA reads TGTGCCAGCAGCTTAGACAGGGATGATGGCTACACCTTC.

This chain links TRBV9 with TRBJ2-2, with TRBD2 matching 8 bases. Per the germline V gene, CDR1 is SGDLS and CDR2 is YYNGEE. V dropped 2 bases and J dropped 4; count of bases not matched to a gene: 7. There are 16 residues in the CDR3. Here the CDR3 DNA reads TGTGCCAGCAGCGTGGCCCCGGGGGGGAGCACCGGGGAGCTGTTTTTT. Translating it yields CASSVAPGGSTGELFF.

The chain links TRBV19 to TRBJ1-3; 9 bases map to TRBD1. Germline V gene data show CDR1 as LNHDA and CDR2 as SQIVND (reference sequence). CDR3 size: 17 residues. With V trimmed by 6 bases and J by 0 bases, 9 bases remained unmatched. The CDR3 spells CASRPGQGYVSGNTIYF. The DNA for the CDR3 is TGTGCCAGTAGACCGGGACAGGGTTACGTCTCTGGAAACACCATATATTTT.

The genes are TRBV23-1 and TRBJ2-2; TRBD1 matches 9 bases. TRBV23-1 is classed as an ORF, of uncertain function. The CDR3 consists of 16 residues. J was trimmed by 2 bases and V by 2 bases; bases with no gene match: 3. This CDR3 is CASSQHTGGNTGELFF. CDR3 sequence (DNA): TGCGCCAGCAGTCAACATACAGGGGGCAACACCGGGGAGCTGTTTTTT.

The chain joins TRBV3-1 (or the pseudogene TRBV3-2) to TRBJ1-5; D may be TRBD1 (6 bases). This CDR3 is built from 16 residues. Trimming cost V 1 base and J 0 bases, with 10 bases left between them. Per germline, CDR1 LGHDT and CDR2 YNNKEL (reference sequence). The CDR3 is CASSQGQDLSNQPQHF. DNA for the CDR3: TGTGCCAGCAGCCAAGGACAGGACCTTAGCAATCAGCCCCAGCATTTT.

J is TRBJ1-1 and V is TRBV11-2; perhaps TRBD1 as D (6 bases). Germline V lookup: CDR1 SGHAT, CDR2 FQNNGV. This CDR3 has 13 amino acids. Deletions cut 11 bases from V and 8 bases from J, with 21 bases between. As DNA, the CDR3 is TGTGCCTCGGGGGGACAAAGTTGGTCCGAAGCTTTCTTT. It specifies CASGGQSWSEAFF.

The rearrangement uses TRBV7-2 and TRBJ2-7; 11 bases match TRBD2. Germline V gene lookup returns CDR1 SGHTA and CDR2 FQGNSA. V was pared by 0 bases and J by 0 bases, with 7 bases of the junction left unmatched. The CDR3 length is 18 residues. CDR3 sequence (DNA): TGTGCCAGCAGCTTAGCTAGCGGGGGGGCGGTCCGCTCCTACGAGCAGTACTTC. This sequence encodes CASSLASGGAVRSYEQYF.